One sample yielded the 5 T cell receptor beta chains listed below, sequenced in a study of cytomegalovirus exposure and HLA in healthy donors. Libraries were prepared by immunoSEQ multiplex PCR; TCRdb keeps only in-frame clonotypes and omits some of them. The profile shows 300,000 to 450,000 clones, roughly 85% of them singletons. The sequenced sample was PBMCs. These receptor sequences come from a woman in her late teens or twenties in good health and CMV-seronegative.

The V gene is TRBV6-4, the J gene TRBJ1-1; D unclear. The CDR3 has 14 residues. Germline V lookup: CDR1 MRHNA, CDR2 SNTAGT. The V and J ends lost 4 bases and 1 base respectively, with 10 bases between them. CDR3 sequence: CASSASPGNTEAFF. The CDR3 region has the DNA TGTGCCAGCAGTGCCTCACCCGGGAACACTGAAGCTTTCTTT.

This rearrangement joins TRBV7-9 to TRBJ2-7; 7 positions match TRBD1. Germline CDR1 SEHNR, CDR2 FQNEAQ (reference sequence). CDR3 length: 15 amino acids. V was clipped by 1 base and J by 5 bases; unmatched bases: 8. The CDR3 reads CASSLGRTGTNEQYF. The DNA of the CDR3 is TGTGCCAGCAGCTTAGGGAGGACAGGTACCAACGAGCAGTACTTC.

This clone was recorded once. Other DNA variants within this sample encode the same CDR3. This sequence joins TRBV6-5 and TRBJ2-5, with no clear D. This CDR3 contains 10 residues. Trimming pared 7 bases from V and 5 bases from J, leaving 5 bases between. Germline V gives CDR1 MNHEY, CDR2 SVGAGI. Here the CDR3 reads CASTGETQYF. The CDR3 DNA reads TGTGCCAGCACCGGGGAGACCCAGTACTTC.

V gene TRBV19 combines with J gene TRBJ1-1, with a tentative D call TRBD1 (5 bases). In germline, CDR1 is LNHDA, CDR2 SQIVND (reference sequence). The CDR3 loop spans 12 amino acids. Trimming took off 9 bases at V and 4 bases at J, with 12 bases between the two ends. The CDR3 DNA reads as TGTGCCAGCCGCGGGGGGAGCACTGAAGCTTTCTTT. As protein: CASRGGSTEAFF.

This chain's CDR3 is CASSLTGSLTDTQYF. The CDR3 bases are TGTGCCAGCAGTCTGACAGGGTCACTCACAGATACGCAGTATTTT. The V call is TRBV28, the J call TRBJ2-3, with TRBD1 identical over 7 bases. The CDR3 totals 15 residues. Trimming at V came to 5 bases and at J to 2 bases, leaving 7 bases not matched to a gene. CDR1 and CDR2 (germline): MDHEN, SYDVKM.